What follows are 21 T cell receptor beta chains derived from one specimen sequenced in a study of cytomegalovirus exposure and HLA in healthy donors. The PCR ran on 60 Vbeta and 13 Jbeta primers. TCRdb's copy holds only in-frame clones and misses some; the assay was immunoSEQ multiplex PCR. Here the sample spans 98,000 or so clones, roughly 72% being singletons. Sequenced material: PBMCs. The receptors come from a woman between 18 and 30 years old in good health and CMV-seropositive.

The gene calls are TRBV2 and TRBJ2-3; D is perhaps TRBD1 (7 bases). The CDR3 is 17 amino acids. Germline CDR1 reads SNHLY; CDR2 reads FYNNEI. V lost 4 bases and J 0 bases, leaving 17 bases between the germline ends. Written as DNA, the CDR3 is TGTGCCAGCAGTGGCGGGACAGCGAGTACTAGCACAGATACGCAGTATTTT. Translation: CASSGGTASTSTDTQYF. Variable domain in full (rest from reference TRBV2 and TRBJ2-3): EPEVTQTPSHQVTQMGQEVILRCVPISNHLYFYWYRQILGQKVEFLVSFYNNEISEKSEIFDDQFSVERPDGSNFTLKIRSTKLEDSAMYFCASSGGTASTSTDTQYFGPGTRLTVL.

This sequence joins TRBV2 and TRBJ2-2; possible D gene TRBD2, 5 bases. Germline V gene sequence: CDR1 SNHLY, CDR2 FYNNEI. This CDR3 has 15 residues. V was clipped by 2 bases and J by 6 bases, with 13 bases between them. The CDR3 is CASSERGQVAGELFF. The DNA for the CDR3 is TGTGCCAGCAGTGAACGGGGTCAGGTAGCCGGGGAGCTGTTTTTT.

The chain uses TRBV6-1 and TRBJ2-7; 10 bases map to TRBD2. The CDR3 is 15 residues long. Trimming took 1 base from V and 7 from J; bases not matched to a gene: 7. The germline V gene has CDR1 MNHNS and CDR2 SASEGT. CDR3 nucleotide sequence: TGTGCCAGCAGTGAAGATCTAGCGGGAGCGGGGGAGCAGTACTTC. It is translated as CASSEDLAGAGEQYF.

The chain uses TRBV5-1 and TRBJ1-1, with D perhaps matching TRBD1 (6 bases). The CDR3 is 15 residues long. Germline assignment: CDR1 SGHRS and CDR2 YFSETQ. V dropped 0 bases and J dropped 2 bases, with 11 bases sitting between them. DNA for the CDR3: TGCGCCAGCAGCTTGGCGGTACAGGGTAACACTGAAGCTTTCTTT. Translating it yields CASSLAVQGNTEAFF.

The table lists this clone with a few counts. This sequence may be a read error, since a much larger clone differs from it by one base. A read error is likely, as this CDR3 ends without the conserved phenylalanine or tryptophan. V and J are TRBV6-4 and TRBJ2-3; 11 bases agree with TRBD2. Germline V gene data show CDR1 as MRHNA and CDR2 as SNTAGT. Trimming took 3 bases from V and 3 from J; bases not matched to a gene: 2. The CDR3 is made up of 15 amino acids. DNA of the CDR3: TGTGCCAGCAGTGAAACTAGCGGGGGTACAGATACGCAGTATGTT. It encodes CASSETSGGTDTQYV.

The gene calls are TRBV7-9 and TRBJ2-5; TRBD2 agrees at 7 bases. The germline V gene has CDR1 SEHNR and CDR2 FQNEAQ (reference sequence). The CDR3 covers 15 residues. V shed 5 bases and J 9 bases; nucleotides not matched to a gene: 15. CDR3 sequence reads: CASSPDLANRGAQYF. CDR3 nucleotide sequence: TGTGCCAGCAGCCCCGACCTGGCGAACCGGGGGGCCCAGTACTTC.

V usage is TRBV4-1 and J usage is TRBJ1-4; unclear D gene. The germline gives CDR1 MGHRA, CDR2 YSYEKL. The length of the CDR3 is 16 residues. V was pared by 3 bases and J by 5 bases, with 16 bases between. CDR3 coding DNA: TGCGCCAGCAGCCAGGAAACAGAGCCGCCCAATGAAAAACTGTTTTTT. Translated: CASSQETEPPNEKLFF.

The J gene is TRBJ1-5, the V gene TRBV28; D gene ambiguous. Deletions cut 6 bases from V and 6 bases from J, with 12 bases between. CDR1 MDHEN and CDR2 SYDVKM come from the germline V gene. The length of the CDR3 is 13 residues. The CDR3 nucleotides are TGTGCCAGCAGCACGTTACAAACTCAGCCCCAGCATTTT. Translated: CASSTLQTQPQHF. Looking up the rest from reference TRBV28 and TRBJ1-5 gives the full variable domain: DVKVTQSSRYLVKRTGEKVFLECVQDMDHENMFWYRQDPGLGLRLIYFSYDVKMKEKGDIPEGYSVSREKKERFSLILESASTNQTSMYLCASSTLQTQPQHFGDGTRLSIL.

This clone was found a few times. V is TRBV6-5 and J is TRBJ2-7; D is perhaps TRBD1 (6 bases). V lost 7 bases, J lost 1 base, and 11 bases lay in between. This CDR3 comprises 13 residues. Germline CDR1 is MNHEY and CDR2 is SVGAGI. This chain's CDR3 is CASNRVGSYEQYF. The CDR3, as DNA: TGTGCCAGCAACAGGGTGGGGTCCTACGAGCAGTACTTC.

The chain joins TRBV30 to TRBJ2-6, with a tentative D call TRBD2 (6 bases). Germline V gene sequence: CDR1 GTSNPN, CDR2 SVGIG (reference sequence). The germline V and J ends were trimmed by 0 bases and 4 bases, with 10 bases remaining between them. The CDR3 sequence is 15 residues long. The CDR3 spells CAWSVRRAGANVLTF. The CDR3 DNA reads as TGTGCCTGGAGTGTACGGAGGGCCGGGGCCAACGTCCTGACTTTC.

This clone was found a few times. The chain links TRBV6-5 to TRBJ1-2; D gene uncertain. Trimming left V 2 bases short and J 0 bases short, with 7 bases between. This CDR3 has 14 amino acids. Germline V gives CDR1 MNHEY, CDR2 SVGAGI. The CDR3 reads CASSYSGANYGYTF. DNA of the CDR3: TGTGCCAGCAGTTACAGCGGGGCTAACTATGGCTACACCTTC.

This clone was observed a few times. V usage is TRBV6-1 and J usage is TRBJ1-3; 9 nucleotides line up with TRBD1. Germline V lookup: CDR1 MNHNS, CDR2 SASEGT. The CDR3 totals 15 residues. V lost 7 bases to trimming and J lost 2 bases; unmatched junction nucleotides: 6. CDR3 region: CASIRDRAPGNTIYF. The CDR3 DNA follows: TGTGCCAGCATAAGGGACAGGGCACCTGGAAACACCATATATTTT.

The chain is built from TRBV2 and TRBJ2-3; 11 bases line up with TRBD2. Germline CDR1 is SNHLY and CDR2 is FYNNEI. Trimming cost V 3 bases and J 3 bases; bases outside gene matches: 17. The CDR3 contains 20 residues. The CDR3 is CASSDLPQIRASGRTDTQYF. The CDR3 coding sequence is TGTGCCAGCAGTGATCTGCCACAAATCAGGGCTAGCGGGAGGACAGATACGCAGTATTTT.

The gene calls are TRBV5-1 and TRBJ2-5; the match to TRBD2 covers 14 bases. CDR1 is SGHRS and CDR2 is YFSETQ in the germline V gene. The CDR3 sequence is 14 residues long. V shed 6 bases and J 5 bases; nucleotides not matched to a gene: 3. The CDR3 is CASKGLAGVETQYF. The CDR3 nucleotides are TGCGCCAGCAAGGGACTAGCGGGAGTTGAGACCCAGTACTTC.

The V and J genes are TRBV4-1 and TRBJ2-1; 8 bases line up with TRBD2. CDR3 size: 15 residues. V lost 4 bases to trimming and J lost 9 bases; unmatched junction nucleotides: 11. In germline, CDR1 is MGHRA, CDR2 YSYEKL. The CDR3 loop is CASSRPLAEWAEQFF. CDR3 DNA sequence: TGCGCCAGCAGCCGCCCACTAGCGGAGTGGGCTGAGCAGTTCTTC.

The V and J genes are TRBV5-4 and TRBJ2-1; 12 bases fit TRBD2. CDR1 and CDR2 from the germline V gene are SGHNT and YYREEE (reference sequence). With V trimmed by 2 bases and J by 12 bases, 9 bases remained unmatched. The CDR3 loop spans 15 amino acids. The CDR3 region is CASSFGTSGLGGQFF. The CDR3 nucleotides are TGTGCCAGCAGCTTCGGGACTAGCGGGCTAGGCGGGCAGTTCTTC.

Only a few counts were recorded for this clone. The chain joins TRBV5-6 to TRBJ2-3; 10 nucleotides agree with TRBD2. The CDR3 totals 16 residues. CDR1 and CDR2 (germline): SGHDT, YYEEEE. V shed 4 bases, J shed 2 bases, and the junction held 7 bases outside the gene matches. The CDR3 is CASSRRTSGFTDTQYF. CDR3 DNA sequence: TGTGCCAGCAGCAGACGGACTAGCGGCTTCACAGATACGCAGTATTTT.

This rearrangement joins TRBV6-1 to TRBJ2-2; no definite D call. Trimming took 4 bases from V and 6 from J, leaving 6 bases between them. The CDR3 has 12 residues. Per the germline V gene, CDR1 is MNHNS and CDR2 is SASEGT. The CDR3 bases are TGTGCCAGCAGTGCTCCTCCCGGGGAGCTGTTTTTT. Translation gives CASSAPPGELFF.

This clone has just a few counts. V gene TRBV4-2 combines with J gene TRBJ2-2; 15 bases map to TRBD2. J was trimmed by 4 bases and V by 4 bases; bases with no gene match: 7. Germline V lookup: CDR1 LGHNA, CDR2 YNFKEQ. This CDR3 is built from 18 residues. This CDR3 is CASSPNGLAGGVTGELFF. The CDR3 nucleotides read TGTGCCAGCAGCCCTAACGGACTAGCGGGAGGGGTCACCGGGGAGCTGTTTTTT.

This chain connects TRBV5-1 to TRBJ2-2; D is uncertain. The V end lost 0 bases, the J end lost 8 bases, and 14 bases lay between the germline ends. The CDR3 has 15 amino acids. Germline CDR1 is SGHRS and CDR2 is YFSETQ. The CDR3 coding sequence is TGCGCCAGCAGCTTGGTGGATCTAGTGGCTGGGGAGCTGTTTTTT. Encoded protein: CASSLVDLVAGELFF.

The chain recombines TRBV23-1 with TRBJ2-1, with 7 bases identical to TRBD2. TRBV23-1 is labeled an ORF, and its function is uncertain. V lost 7 bases and J lost 9; bases outside the gene matches: 9. CDR3 length: 13 residues. This CDR3 reads CASNQGGEAEQFF. Here the CDR3 DNA reads TGCGCCAGCAACCAGGGAGGGGAGGCTGAGCAGTTCTTC.